This T cell receptor beta chain stems from a study of shared clonotypes between healthy human individuals. Whole-study context: Samples came from a couple of female and three male donors aged 18 to 49.

Researchers reported that CD8 memory united CD45RO+ cells with CCR7-negative CD45RA+ TemRA cells. The CDR3 contains 15 residues. V lost 1 base and J 11 bases, leaving 17 bases between the germline ends. Germline V CDR1 and CDR2: KGHSH, LQKENI. Sorted-subset replicate PCRs used roughly 210 ng of genomic DNA. This amount corresponded to about 30,000 T cell genomes. Method: immunoSEQ multiplex PCR; TCRdb's copy keeps in-frame clones and lacks some. This sample has roughly 110,000 clones, with 68% found just once. The sequence derives from a woman in her 30s in good health. The chain joins TRBV18 to TRBJ1-4, with D possibly matching TRBD1 (5 bases). Sequences were obtained from memory CD8+ T cells sorted from blood. Subset indicated: CD45RO+ cells pooled with CCR7-negative TemRA cells. CDR3 nucleotides: TGTGCCAGCTCACCACAGGTATACCGCGGGGCGAAACTGTTTTTT. It encodes CASSPQVYRGAKLFF. Full variable domain (rest looked up from reference TRBV18 and TRBJ1-4): NAGVMQNPRHLVRRRGQEARLRCSPMKGHSHVYWYRQLPEEGLKFMVYLQKENIIDESGMPKERFSAEFPKEGPSILRIQQVVRGDSAAYFCASSPQVYRGAKLFFGSGTQLSVL.